Below are 27 T cell receptor beta chains sequenced from a single sample in a study of cytomegalovirus exposure and HLA in healthy donors. PCR involved 60 Vbeta and 13 Jbeta primers. Libraries were prepared by immunoSEQ multiplex PCR; TCRdb keeps only in-frame clonotypes and omits some of them. The table records under 300,000 clones, over 90% of them present only once. Sequenced sample: PBMCs. These receptors were collected from a girl aged 2-10 years in good health and CMV-seronegative.

V gene TRBV27 combines with J gene TRBJ2-2; a weak D match, TRBD1 (6 bases). The CDR3 has 13 amino acids. Trimming removed 6 bases at V and 4 bases at J, with 9 bases between. Germline assignment: CDR1 MNHEY and CDR2 SMNVEV (reference sequence). The CDR3 region has the DNA TGTGCCAGCAGCACAGGGTCCACCGGGGAGCTGTTTTTT. This encodes CASSTGSTGELFF.

The CDR3 here is CASSSQGAGDTQYF. In DNA, the CDR3 is TGTGCCAGCAGCTCACAGGGGGCGGGAGATACGCAGTATTTT. The chain carries TRBV5-4 and TRBJ2-3; 9 bases are shared with TRBD1. The CDR3 length is 14 residues. CDR1 SGHNT and CDR2 YYREEE come from the germline V gene (reference sequence). V was clipped by 3 bases and J by 5 bases; unmatched bases: 4.

This sequence joins TRBV9 and TRBJ1-6; TRBD1 matches at 8 bases. From germline, CDR1 is SGDLS and CDR2 YYNGEE. This CDR3 spans 17 amino acids. J gave up 5 bases and V 0 bases, and 7 bases lay outside the gene matches. The CDR3 bases are TGTGCCAGCAGCGTAGGAGGGGGACAGGCTAATAATTCACCCCTCCACTTT. It codes for CASSVGGGQANNSPLHF.

The chain has TRBV6-5 and TRBJ1-4; D is ambiguous. Trimming took off 3 bases at V and 0 bases at J, with 11 bases between the two ends. Germline V gene data show CDR1 as MNHEY and CDR2 as SVGAGI. The CDR3 consists of 16 residues. In nucleotides, the CDR3 is TGTGCCAGCAGTTATCGCGGAAGTGCAACTAATGAAAAACTGTTTTTT. It yields the protein CASSYRGSATNEKLFF.

This clone was recorded once. J is TRBJ1-4 and V is TRBV6-5; TRBD1 aligns across 7 bases. The CDR3 is made up of 16 amino acids. Germline CDR1 reads MNHEY; CDR2 reads SVGAGI. J lost 8 bases, V lost 0 bases, and 9 bases had no gene match. The CDR3 DNA follows: TGTGCCAGCAGTTACTCGAATTGGAGGGGGCGGGAAAAACTGTTTTTT. Encoded protein: CASSYSNWRGREKLFF.

The chain links TRBV28 to TRBJ2-3; tentative D call: TRBD1 (5 bases). Germline CDR1 and CDR2: MDHEN and SYDVKM. V lost 3 bases to trimming and J lost 1 base, with 26 bases between them. CDR3 length: 20 residues. CDR3 DNA: TGTGCCAGCAGTTTTGGGCAGGGCCTAACTTACGGCCCTCGCACAGATACGCAGTATTTT. Translated: CASSFGQGLTYGPRTDTQYF.

This clone has a handful of counts. The V call is TRBV6-6, the J call TRBJ1-1; the D gene is possibly TRBD1 (6 bases). Looked up from germline, CDR1 is MNHNY and CDR2 is SVGAGI (reference sequence). The CDR3 runs 14 residues. V was clipped by 0 bases and J by 3 bases, with 8 bases between them. The CDR3, as DNA: TGTGCCAGCAGTTACTCGGCAGGGGACACTGAAGCTTTCTTT. It yields the protein CASSYSAGDTEAFF.

The chain employs TRBV6-4 and TRBJ2-2; a possible D gene is TRBD1 (6 bases). Germline CDR1 MRHNA, CDR2 SNTAGT. V was clipped by 7 bases and J by 0 bases, with 15 bases between them. The CDR3 runs 16 residues. CDR3: CASTPEQGTNTGELFF. DNA for the CDR3: TGTGCCAGCACCCCCGAACAGGGCACGAACACCGGGGAGCTGTTTTTT.

V and J are TRBV11-1 and TRBJ2-5; D call uncertain. The V and J ends lost 3 bases and 5 bases respectively, with 19 bases between them. This CDR3 region has 16 residues. Per germline, CDR1 SGHAT and CDR2 FQDESV (reference sequence). CDR3 sequence (DNA): TGTGCCAGCAGCTTCGGTCGAGGTAGTGCTTTTGAGACCCAGTACTTC. Protein sequence: CASSFGRGSAFETQYF.

This rearrangement joins TRBV7-8 to TRBJ1-4; TRBD1 matches at 9 bases. Trimming removed 5 bases from V and 8 bases from J; junction bases left unmatched: 15. The CDR3 sequence is 17 residues long. Germline V gene sequence: CDR1 SGHVS, CDR2 FQNEAQ. The CDR3 sequence: CASSQWGTGLILEKLFF. The CDR3, as DNA: TGTGCCAGCAGCCAGTGGGGGACAGGGCTCATACTGGAAAAACTGTTTTTT.

The rearrangement joins TRBV7-2 to TRBJ1-2; D may be TRBD1 (5 bases). The ends were cut back, 1 base at V and 2 bases at J, with 11 bases in the middle. The CDR3 has 15 amino acids. The germline V gene has CDR1 SGHTA and CDR2 FQGNSA. Here the CDR3 reads CASSLEWRGNYGYTF. The CDR3 coding sequence is TGTGCCAGCAGCTTAGAGTGGCGGGGGAACTATGGCTACACCTTC.

Worth noting for this clone: The same CDR3 also results from other DNA sequences found in this sample. This chain joins TRBV19 and TRBJ1-1; TRBD1 might be the D (6 bases). Trimming pared 7 bases from V and 3 bases from J, leaving 9 bases between. The length of the CDR3 is 12 residues. Germline CDR1 and CDR2: LNHDA and SQIVND (reference sequence). Here the CDR3 DNA reads TGTGCCAGTAAAGGGGGAGACACTGAAGCTTTCTTT. Translation gives CASKGGDTEAFF. Full variable domain (remainder filled in from reference TRBV19 and TRBJ1-1): DGGITQSPKYLFRKEGQNVTLSCEQNLNHDAMYWYRQDPGQGLRLIYYSQIVNDFQKGDIAEGYSVSREKKESFPLTVTSAQKNPTAFYLCASKGGDTEAFFGQGTRLTVV.

The chain joins TRBV29-1 to TRBJ2-3; the match to TRBD2 covers 8 bases. The length of the CDR3 is 18 residues. The J segment lost 1 base and the V segment lost 4 bases, leaving 16 bases of the junction unmatched. Germline values: CDR1 SQVTM, CDR2 ANQGSEA. In DNA, the CDR3 is TGCAGCGTTGTCTCGGGGGCGGTCAGGCGGGGGGGCACAGATACGCAGTATTTT. Protein product: CSVVSGAVRRGGTDTQYF.

V is TRBV25-1 and J is TRBJ1-4; tentatively, D is TRBD1 (5 bases). Germline assignment: CDR1 MGHDK and CDR2 SYGVNS. Trimming removed 1 base from V and 3 bases from J, with 6 bases in between. CDR3 length equals 14 residues. The chain's CDR3 is CASSESGSNEKLFF. In nucleotides, the CDR3 is TGTGCCAGCAGTGAATCAGGGTCTAATGAAAAACTGTTTTTT.

The chain joins TRBV4-1 to TRBJ2-5; 7 bases line up with TRBD1. TRBJ2-7 explains the end of the DNA better; the J call may be wrong. From germline, CDR1 is MGHRA and CDR2 YSYEKL. CDR3 length: 14 residues. The chain's CDR3 is CASSQDWDSYEQYF. Written as DNA, the CDR3 is TGCGCCAGCAGCCAAGATTGGGACAGCTACGAGCAGTACTTC.

DNA for the CDR3: TGTGCCAGCAGCTTTGTACCGGGACACAGGGACATTCAGTACTTC. Its translation: CASSFVPGHRDIQYF. The chain employs TRBV7-2 and TRBJ2-4, with D possibly matching TRBD1 (6 bases). V was cut by 3 bases and J by 8 bases, with 17 bases left in between. The CDR3 is 15 amino acids. Germline CDR1 is SGHTA and CDR2 is FQGNSA.

CDR3 DNA sequence: TGTGCCTGGAGTGAAGGACTAGCGGGAGGTGGGGAGCAGTTCTTC. This gives the protein CAWSEGLAGGGEQFF. J is TRBJ2-1 and V is TRBV30; 14 nucleotides match TRBD2. J was trimmed by 10 bases and V by 1 base; bases with no gene match: 6. The V gene's germline CDR1 is GTSNPN and CDR2 SVGIG (reference sequence). The CDR3 loop spans 15 amino acids.

J is TRBJ1-4 and V is TRBV6-5, with D perhaps TRBD1 (5 bases). The CDR3 runs to 14 residues. V was cut by 1 base and J by 7 bases, with 10 bases left in between. Germline values: CDR1 MNHEY, CDR2 SVGAGI. The CDR3 loop reads CASSYYGGGEKLFF. The CDR3 DNA reads TGTGCCAGCAGTTACTACGGGGGAGGTGAAAAACTGTTTTTT.

V is TRBV19 and J is TRBJ1-5; the D is unclear. Germline V gives CDR1 LNHDA, CDR2 SQIVND (reference sequence). This CDR3 spans 16 amino acids. Trimming took 3 bases from V and 7 from J, leaving 19 bases between them. For the CDR3, the DNA is TGTGCCAGTAGTATTCCCTCCGGCGAGGTTGGGCAGCCCCAGCATTTT. Its protein is CASSIPSGEVGQPQHF.

The chain recombines TRBV18 with TRBJ1-6; 9 nucleotides agree with TRBD1. Per the germline V gene, CDR1 is KGHSH and CDR2 is LQKENI. The CDR3 loop spans 16 amino acids. After removal of 3 bases from V and 7 bases from J, the junction contained 7 bases not matched to a gene. This CDR3 is CASSPSTGGRNSPLHF. In nucleotides, the CDR3 is TGTGCCAGCTCACCTTCCACAGGGGGCAGGAATTCACCCCTCCACTTT.

This CDR3 is CASSLPSGDEQYF. The CDR3 bases are TGTGCCAGCAGCCTCCCGTCGGGGGACGAGCAGTACTTC. The chain is built from TRBV11-2 and TRBJ2-7; a possible D gene is TRBD2 (6 bases). The V gene lost 5 bases and the J gene lost 5 bases, with 13 bases spanning the gap. CDR3 length equals 13 residues. Germline values: CDR1 SGHAT, CDR2 FQNNGV.

This clone showed up just once. V gene TRBV30 combines with J gene TRBJ1-4, with 10 positions matching TRBD1. V shed 1 base and J 4 bases; nucleotides not matched to a gene: 6. CDR3 length equals 16 residues. Germline V CDR1 and CDR2: GTSNPN, SVGIG (reference sequence). Here the CDR3 DNA reads TGTGCCTGGAGTGGGGACAGGGGCCTCCTTAATGAAAAACTGTTTTTT. Residues: CAWSGDRGLLNEKLFF.

The chain links TRBV29-1 to TRBJ2-7; no clear D gene. The germline V gene encodes CDR1 SQVTM and CDR2 ANQGSEA. CDR3 size: 13 residues. Deletions cut 5 bases from V and 0 bases from J, with 11 bases between. The CDR3 sequence is CSVLNRASYEQYF. CDR3 sequence (DNA): TGCAGCGTTTTGAACAGAGCCTCCTACGAGCAGTACTTC.

The V call is TRBV27, the J call TRBJ2-1; 7 nucleotides match TRBD2. This CDR3 has 15 residues. CDR1 MNHEY and CDR2 SMNVEV come from the germline V gene (reference sequence). V dropped 6 bases and J dropped 4; count of bases not matched to a gene: 9. The CDR3 nucleotides read TGTGCCAGCAGCCAATCGGGACTACCTTACAATGAGCAGTTCTTC. Translated, it gives CASSQSGLPYNEQFF.

The genes are TRBV7-2 and TRBJ1-1, with D possibly being TRBD1 (6 bases). V was shortened by 5 bases and J by 4 bases, with 17 bases between the two germline ends. Germline-derived CDR1 and CDR2 are SGHTA and FQGNSA. The CDR3 is 15 residues long. This chain's CDR3 is CASSPQGMVTTEAFF. CDR3 sequence (DNA): TGTGCCAGCAGCCCCCAGGGGATGGTGACCACTGAAGCTTTCTTT.

V is TRBV7-9 and J is TRBJ1-3, with D uncertain. Germline V gene data show CDR1 as SEHNR and CDR2 as FQNEAQ (reference sequence). The CDR3 is 15 amino acids. The germline V and J ends were trimmed by 5 bases and 1 base, with 12 bases remaining between them. In DNA, the CDR3 is TGTGCCAGCAGCGTCCTTGGCAATTCTGGAAACACCATATATTTT. It codes for CASSVLGNSGNTIYF.

The chain employs TRBV15 and TRBJ2-5; 15 bases fit TRBD2. CDR3 length: 15 residues. Germline V gives CDR1 LNHNV, CDR2 YYDKDF (reference sequence). V was clipped by 5 bases and J by 9 bases; unmatched bases: 7. As DNA, the CDR3 is TGTGCCACCAGCCAAGGGAGGACTAGCGGGGGGGCCCAGTACTTC. Translation: CATSQGRTSGGAQYF.